This entry lists 29 T cell receptor beta chains sequenced from one sample in a study of T cells in Graves' hyperthyroidism and ophthalmopathy. It was RNA transcripts that yielded the amplified TCR beta CDR3 regions. TCR CDR3 regions were first amplified by RT-PCR with HTBI primers. Via MiXCR, TCRdb re-called the multiplex PCR reads, giving one row per CDR3 protein. The sample has 270,000 or so distinct CDR3 sequences, 15% seen once. The sample comprised blood. The receptors stem from a woman between 45 and 65 years old with Graves' hyperthyroidism that later progressed to Graves' ophthalmopathy.

This clonotype was observed at least ten times. The V gene is TRBV18, the J gene TRBJ2-1; TRBD2 is a possible D gene (6 bases). Trimming took off 2 bases at V and 5 bases at J, with 16 bases between the two ends. Germline V gives CDR1 KGHSH, CDR2 LQKENI. The CDR3 spans 16 residues. CDR3 nucleotide sequence: TGTGCCAGCTCACCAGGGGCGAGAGCGGGCGACAATGAGCAGTTCTTC. Translated: CASSPGARAGDNEQFF.

This sequence joins TRBV27 and TRBJ1-5, with D maybe TRBD1 (6 bases). The germline V gene has CDR1 MNHEY and CDR2 SMNVEV (reference sequence). The CDR3 has 13 amino acids. Trimming stripped 5 bases from V and 4 bases from J, with 9 bases between. CDR3 sequence (DNA): TGTGCCAGCAGTCACCAGGGGAATCAGCCCCAGCATTTT. Translation: CASSHQGNQPQHF.

The sample holds many counts of this clonotype. This chain joins TRBV20-1 and TRBJ2-2, with a weak D call TRBD1 (5 bases). CDR3 length: 15 residues. V was cut by 0 bases and J by 7 bases, with 15 bases left in between. Germline loops: CDR1 DFQATT, CDR2 SNEGSKA (reference sequence). The CDR3 sequence is CSARDNMGRGGELFF. The CDR3 nucleotides are TGCAGTGCTAGAGATAATATGGGGCGCGGCGGGGAGCTGTTTTTT.

This clonotype was detected many times. V is TRBV28 and J is TRBJ1-1; D is unclear. Germline V gene sequence: CDR1 MDHEN, CDR2 SYDVKM. V lost 4 bases and J 0 bases, leaving 12 bases between the germline ends. The CDR3 spans 15 residues. The CDR3 sequence: CASSSNVFLNTEAFF. CDR3 coding DNA: TGTGCCAGCAGTTCTAATGTTTTCTTGAACACTGAAGCTTTCTTT. The full variable domain, rest sourced from reference TRBV28 and TRBJ1-1, is DVKVTQSSRYLVKRTGEKVFLECVQDMDHENMFWYRQDPGLGLRLIYFSYDVKMKEKGDIPEGYSVSREKKERFSLILESASTNQTSMYLCASSSNVFLNTEAFFGQGTRLTVV.

This clonotype was detected a few times. The chain links TRBV25-1 to TRBJ1-1; 7 bases align to TRBD1. V shed 2 bases, J shed 4 bases, and the junction held 7 bases outside the gene matches. Germline V gene sequence: CDR1 MGHDK, CDR2 SYGVNS. The CDR3 length is 15 residues. In DNA, the CDR3 is TGTGCCAGCAGTGAACAACGAGGACAGGCCACTGAAGCTTTCTTT. This sequence encodes CASSEQRGQATEAFF.

This clonotype was detected ten times or more. This sequence joins TRBV3-1 and TRBJ2-7, with 13 bases identical to TRBD2. Germline loops: CDR1 LGHDT, CDR2 YNNKEL (reference sequence). The CDR3 has 15 amino acids. V lost 4 bases and J lost 3; bases outside the gene matches: 3. Here the CDR3 DNA reads TGTGCCAGCAGCCGGACTAGCGGGGGCCTCTACGAGCAGTACTTC. It yields the protein CASSRTSGGLYEQYF.

This clonotype was counted many times. The chain is built from TRBV11-2 and TRBJ1-2; D gene ambiguous. Germline CDR1 and CDR2: SGHAT and FQNNGV. This CDR3 is built from 13 residues. V dropped 0 bases and J dropped 8 bases, with 10 bases sitting between them. The CDR3 region is CASSLDQARGYTF. CDR3 sequence (DNA): TGTGCCAGCAGCTTAGATCAGGCGCGAGGCTACACCTTC.

This chain connects TRBV5-1 to TRBJ2-7; TRBD2 matches 8 bases. With 1 base clipped from V and 7 bases from J, the junction kept 10 bases outside the gene matches. Looked up from germline, CDR1 is SGHRS and CDR2 is YFSETQ. This CDR3 region has 15 residues. CDR3 region: CASSLRNGGADEQYF. In DNA form, the CDR3 reads TGCGCCAGCAGCTTGAGGAACGGGGGGGCCGATGAGCAGTACTTC.

The sample holds a few counts of this clonotype. The CDR3 nucleotides are TGTGCCAGTAGTCCATGGGGGGCCGGGGAGCTGTTTTTT. The encoded protein is CASSPWGAGELFF. This chain joins TRBV19 and TRBJ2-2, with a tentative D call TRBD2 (6 bases). The CDR3 spans 13 residues. Looked up from germline, CDR1 is LNHDA and CDR2 is SQIVND (reference sequence). Trimming removed 5 bases at V and 6 bases at J, with 10 bases between.

This clonotype was seen at least ten times. The chain combines TRBV5-6 with TRBJ2-1, with D maybe TRBD1 (6 bases). There are 12 residues in the CDR3. V lost 9 bases and J lost 6, with 13 bases in between. The germline V gene has CDR1 SGHDT and CDR2 YYEEEE. CDR3 sequence reads: CATGQSFNEQFF. The CDR3 DNA reads TGTGCCACCGGACAGTCTTTCAATGAGCAGTTCTTC. Drawing the rest from reference TRBV5-6 and TRBJ2-1, the complete variable domain is DAGVTQSPTHLIKTRGQQVTLRCSPKSGHDTVSWYQQALGQGPQFIFQYYEEEERQRGNFPDRFSGHQFPNYSSELNVNALLLGDSALYLCATGQSFNEQFFGPGTRLTVL.

The chain has TRBV20-1 and TRBJ1-2; the D gene is possibly TRBD1 (5 bases). V lost 0 bases and J 3 bases, leaving 14 bases between the germline ends. The CDR3 has 15 residues. Germline loops: CDR1 DFQATT, CDR2 SNEGSKA (reference sequence). The CDR3 protein is CSARDRRGAYYGYTF. The CDR3 region has the DNA TGCAGTGCTAGAGACAGGCGAGGGGCCTACTATGGCTACACCTTC.

With respect to this clonotype: This may stem from a read error, because a much larger clone lies one nucleotide away. V is TRBV9 and J is TRBJ1-2; maybe TRBD1 (5 bases). CDR1 and CDR2 from the germline V gene are SGDLS and YYNGEE. The ends were cut back, 3 bases at V and 9 bases at J, with 18 bases in the middle. This CDR3 has 14 residues. CDR3 sequence reads: CASSASGTGDSYTF. The CDR3 DNA reads as TGTGCCAGCAGCGCCAGTGGGACTGGGGATAGCTACACCTTC.

The genes are TRBV7-6 and TRBJ2-3; 7 bases match TRBD1. CDR1 and CDR2 (germline): SGHVS, FNYEAQ. Losses at the gene ends were 2 bases for V and 6 bases for J; bases not matched to a gene: 11. The CDR3 totals 16 residues. The CDR3 loop is CASSLRTGATGDTQYF. DNA for the CDR3: TGTGCCAGCAGCTTAAGGACAGGAGCAACGGGGGATACGCAGTATTTT. The whole variable domain, remainder taken from reference TRBV7-6 and TRBJ2-3, is GAGVSQSPRYKVTKRGQDVALRCDPISGHVSLYWYRQALGQGPEFLTYFNYEAQQDKSGLPNDRFSAERPEGSISTLTIQRTEQRDSAMYRCASSLRTGATGDTQYFGPGTRLTVL.

Remarks on this clonotype: At one of its ends the junction is not consistent with the germline gene, which may arise from a read error. The chain links TRBV18 to TRBJ1-2; D is possibly TRBD1 (6 bases). The germline V gene encodes CDR1 KGHSH and CDR2 LQKENI. This CDR3 region has 13 residues. This CDR3 reads CTSSSGTTYGYTF. CDR3 bases: TGTACCAGCTCATCTGGGACAACCTATGGCTACACCTTC.

Ten or more counts support this clonotype. The gene calls are TRBV4-2 and TRBJ2-3; D ambiguous. Germline V gives CDR1 LGHNA, CDR2 YNFKEQ. V was cut by 0 bases and J by 1 base, with 14 bases left in between. CDR3 length equals 17 residues. DNA for the CDR3: TGTGCCAGCAGCCAAGATAGAACAAAAGTGGGCACAGATACGCAGTATTTT. Translation: CASSQDRTKVGTDTQYF.

This clonotype was observed a handful of times. The rearrangement links TRBV7-9 to TRBJ2-5; 9 bases are shared with TRBD1. Per the germline V gene, CDR1 is SEHNR and CDR2 is FQNEAQ (reference sequence). With 5 bases clipped from V and 5 bases from J, the junction kept 9 bases outside the gene matches. The CDR3 loop spans 15 amino acids. The CDR3 DNA is TGTGCCAGCAGCCGGGGGACAGGGAAATACGAGACCCAGTACTTC. Amino acids: CASSRGTGKYETQYF.

The V and J genes are TRBV15 and TRBJ2-1, with unresolved D. V was clipped by 0 bases and J by 11 bases, with 8 bases between them. The CDR3 is made up of 12 amino acids. The germline V gene has CDR1 LNHNV and CDR2 YYDKDF (reference sequence). The CDR3, as DNA: TGTGCCACCAGCAGAGATTTACTTCAGCAGTTCTTC. Its translation is CATSRDLLQQFF.

This clonotype showed up many times. V and J are TRBV25-1 and TRBJ2-5; 8 nucleotides agree with TRBD2. Germline V gives CDR1 MGHDK, CDR2 SYGVNS. The CDR3 length is 16 residues. After removal of 4 bases from V and 5 bases from J, the junction contained 12 bases not matched to a gene. The CDR3 sequence is CASSGKRERRRETQYF. CDR3 sequence (DNA): TGTGCCAGCAGTGGGAAGCGGGAGCGGAGGCGGGAGACCCAGTACTTC. The variable domain in full, completed from reference TRBV25-1 and TRBJ2-5, reads EADIYQTPRYLVIGTGKKITLECSQTMGHDKMYWYQQDPGMELHLIHYSYGVNSTEKGDLSSESTVSRIRTEHFPLTLESARPSHTSQYLCASSGKRERRRETQYFGPGTRLLVL.

The table lists this clonotype with a few counts. This chain links TRBV4-1 with TRBJ2-3; D is ambiguous. Looked up from germline, CDR1 is MGHRA and CDR2 is YSYEKL. The CDR3 is 19 residues long. Trimming removed 1 base at V and 0 bases at J, with 20 bases between. The CDR3 loop is CASSQGCLLVPCSTDTQYF. CDR3 DNA: TGCGCCAGCAGCCAAGGGTGTCTACTGGTCCCCTGTAGCACAGATACGCAGTATTTT.

In its sample, this clonotype was seen many times. The chain couples TRBV11-2 to TRBJ2-5; TRBD1 matches at 7 bases. This CDR3 has 14 residues. Germline values: CDR1 SGHAT, CDR2 FQNNGV. V gave up 5 bases and J gave up 1 base; unmatched junction bases: 4. This chain's CDR3 is CASSEGDSQETQYF. CDR3 bases: TGTGCCAGCAGCGAAGGGGACAGCCAAGAGACCCAGTACTTC.

This chain links TRBV4-3 with TRBJ2-3; 10 positions agree with TRBD2. With V trimmed by 1 base and J by 3 bases, 10 bases remained unmatched. Germline V gene sequence: CDR1 LGHNA, CDR2 YSLEER. This CDR3 comprises 18 residues. CDR3 in amino acids: CASSQVGLAGGRTDTQYF. As DNA, the CDR3 is TGCGCCAGCAGCCAAGTGGGATTAGCGGGAGGACGGACAGATACGCAGTATTTT.

This clonotype was seen at least ten times. The rearrangement uses TRBV6-2 or TRBV6-3 and TRBJ1-1; unclear D gene. The V and J ends lost 3 bases and 9 bases respectively, with 11 bases between them. Looked up from germline, CDR1 is MNHEY and CDR2 is SVGEGT. The length of the CDR3 is 12 residues. The CDR3 loop reads CASSYNFRKAFF. The CDR3 nucleotides are TGTGCCAGCAGTTATAACTTCAGGAAAGCTTTCTTT.

The sample holds many counts of this clonotype. This chain links TRBV7-2 with TRBJ2-3; perhaps D is TRBD1 or TRBD2 (5 bases each). This CDR3 is 15 amino acids long. The germline V gene has CDR1 SGHTA and CDR2 FQGNSA. V lost 0 bases and J lost 3, with 10 bases in between. The CDR3 region has the DNA TGTGCCAGCAGCTTAGCCGGGGCTGGGACAGATACGCAGTATTTT. Amino acid sequence: CASSLAGAGTDTQYF.

This clonotype turned up a few times. This may arise from a read error, as a much more abundant clone is one base away. The J gene is TRBJ2-7, the V gene TRBV11-2, with TRBD1 identical over 7 bases. Looked up from germline, CDR1 is SGHAT and CDR2 is FQNNGV. The CDR3 is 15 amino acids. J gave up 3 bases and V 8 bases, and 13 bases lay outside the gene matches. The chain's CDR3 is CASGSGPGQNYEQYF. CDR3 coding DNA: TGTGCCAGCGGCTCCGGACCGGGACAGAACTACGAGCAGTACTTC. Full variable domain (missing parts from reference TRBV11-2 and TRBJ2-7): EAGVAQSPRYKIIEKRQSVAFWCNPISGHATLYWYQQILGQGPKLLIQFQNNGVVDDSQLPKDRFSAERLKGVDSTLKIQPAKLEDSAVYLCASGSGPGQNYEQYFGPGTRLTVT.

This clonotype was observed a handful of times. The rearrangement uses TRBV6-1 and TRBJ1-5; TRBD1 might be the D (5 bases). The CDR3 length is 15 residues. V was clipped by 6 bases and J by 5 bases, with 17 bases between them. CDR1 and CDR2 (germline): MNHNS, SASEGT. CDR3 DNA sequence: TGTGCCAGCAGATCTAACGGGGGAGCGGATCAGCCCCAGCATTTT. Translating it yields CASRSNGGADQPQHF.

This clonotype was seen repeatedly, ten times or more. The V call is TRBV30, the J call TRBJ2-5; the D gene is possibly TRBD1 (5 bases). V lost 0 bases, J lost 6 bases, and 11 bases lay in between. This CDR3 spans 13 amino acids. The germline gives CDR1 GTSNPN, CDR2 SVGIG (reference sequence). Written as DNA, the CDR3 is TGTGCCTGGAGTGTAGCAGGGCAGAAGACCCAGTACTTC. As protein: CAWSVAGQKTQYF.

In its sample, this clonotype was seen a few times. V usage is TRBV10-2 and J usage is TRBJ2-7, with D perhaps TRBD1 (5 bases). In germline, CDR1 is WSHSY, CDR2 SAAADI. The CDR3 is 11 residues long. Deletions cut 8 bases from V and 5 bases from J, with 10 bases between. The CDR3 reads CASLQAHEQYF. In DNA, the CDR3 is TGCGCCAGCCTACAGGCACACGAGCAGTACTTC.

This clonotype was detected many times. The V call is TRBV3-1, the J call TRBJ2-2; weak D call: TRBD2 (6 bases). Per the germline V gene, CDR1 is LGHDT and CDR2 is YNNKEL (reference sequence). The ends were cut back, 6 bases at V and 2 bases at J, with 16 bases in the middle. The CDR3 extends over 16 amino acids. The CDR3 sequence is CASRPRGKGNTGELFF. The CDR3 bases are TGTGCCAGCAGGCCCCGGGGGAAAGGAAACACCGGGGAGCTGTTTTTT. Combining the CDR3 with reference TRBV3-1 and TRBJ2-2 gives the whole variable domain DTAVSQTPKYLVTQMGNDKSIKCEQNLGHDTMYWYKQDSKKFLKIMFSYNNKELIINETVPNRFSPKSPDKAHLNLHINSLELGDSAVYFCASRPRGKGNTGELFFGEGSRLTVL.

This chain uses TRBV7-9 with TRBJ2-1; 7 nucleotides line up with TRBD1. Trimming cost V 4 bases and J 15 bases; bases outside gene matches: 6. The germline CDR1 and CDR2 sequences are SEHNR and FQNEAQ (reference sequence). The CDR3 is made up of 11 amino acids. The CDR3 region has the DNA TGTGCCAGCAGCTATGCGGACAGGAGGTTCTTC. Encoded protein: CASSYADRRFF.